One TCR beta chain is described in this entry. Clones were read by immunoSEQ multiplex PCR, and TCRdb kept only the in-frame ones, dropping some. Of fewer than 95,000 clones listed, about 88% are singletons. These data are taken from a study of control samples from healthy donors and cancer patients. This CDR3 has 12 residues. Germline CDR1 reads LNHDA; CDR2 reads SQIVND (reference sequence). The V and J ends lost 11 bases and 7 bases respectively, with 17 bases between them. This sequence was found in a woman between 50 and 59 years old in good health. The material sequenced was blood. The chain combines TRBV19 with TRBJ1-1; D may be TRBD1 (5 bases). The chain's CDR3 is CAPVGGVGEAFF. As DNA, the CDR3 is TGTGCCCCCGTTGGGGGTGTCGGTGAAGCTTTCTTT.